This T cell receptor (beta chain) was profiled in a study of naive and memory T cell subsets (dated by TCRdb to 2017 to 2019). In terms of the full investigation: According to the figure summarizing the samples, there were around 10 blood donors, 7 tuberculin skin test biopsies and 3 saline control biopsies. Skin biopsies were taken from tuberculin skin test sites or from saline-injected control sites and were processed for RNA extraction as described before. PCR2 was typically a SYBR Green qPCR stopped at a set threshold; low-input samples could instead use end-point PCR (approximately 6 cycles).

The table lists this clonotype with many counts. The target of this receptor is not known. Base qualities are not at hand, and no much larger clone is one base apart. Libraries were made using UMI-ligation and nested PCR. The ligated cDNA was amplified by four rounds of PCR, in which nested alpha and beta constant region primers were used together with the SP2 primer. For the blood and skin samples, TCR RNA was reverse transcribed with SuperScript IV using primers for the alpha and beta constant regions. Using T4 RNA ligase 1, an oligonucleotide carrying both the Illumina SP2 primer and a UMI was ligated onto the 3' end of the cDNA. The 12-nucleotide UMI was composed of two random hexamers separated by an eight-base spacer, which was included to prevent hairpin formation. From the second PCR onward, the TCR alpha and beta chain libraries were handled separately, and dual indexing was used for multiplexing. After pooling, the indexed libraries were analyzed by capillary electrophoresis and sequenced on either an Illumina MiSeq or NextSeq. PhiX DNA at roughly 4.5-7.5% was added to the libraries to raise base diversity and improve cluster recognition. Turning to the authors' computational methods: Demultiplexor took UMIs from read 2, joined the UMIs to the TCR sequence from read 1, and separated reads according to sample indices. Decombinator identified V and J genes and V-J junctions and gave each TCR a five-part identifier that included V and J deletions. UMIs were used by Collapsinator to correct sequencing errors and PCR amplification heterogeneity, so that a UMI-based abundance was obtained for each TCR. Identifiers were converted to nucleotide sequence by CDR3Translator and translated to amino acids, and CDR3 regions were extracted on the basis of terminal motifs. After normalization to the amount of input RNA, error-corrected alpha and beta TCR counts from blood and skin were compared. TCRdb reran the public reads through fastp at Q25 and MiXCR, keeping productive beta chains. Each CDR3 protein appears once, grouped with its most common genes and DNA. These V and J calls originate from TCRdb's pipeline instead of the authors' own analysis. The sample has tens of thousands of distinct CDR3 sequences on record, 9.5% to 11% of them singletons. About 4.2% of the sample goes to the ten largest clones.

Summary of the overall study and its limitations: The larger number of TCRs at tuberculin skin test sites was interpreted as T cell infiltration of a delayed type IV hypersensitivity reaction. The RNA-based method was acknowledged as potentially sensitive to TCR transcript changes with T cell activation and differentiation. TCR sequences were reportedly obtained from both types of skin biopsy, with many more TCRs found at tuberculin skin test sites. The paper did not give details on skin biopsy collection and RNA processing but referred to earlier studies for those details.

The CDR3 sequence holds 13 residues, the cysteine and phenylalanine included. The CDR3 DNA has 39 bases and is translated from base 1. V is shortened by 5 bases, J by 5 bases, and the region joining them spans 12 bases. Taken with the paper, the label for treatment or condition translates to: skin biopsy from PPD injection site in Mantoux-positive individual. Using 3' ligation of a UMI-containing oligonucleotide to TCR cDNA, the study laid out a robust and sensitive protocol to amplify, sequence and analyze TCRs. Tuberculin skin test biopsies came from sites injected with PPD in individuals with a positive Mantoux test. Total RNA was treated with RQ1 DNase, without cell sorting, prior to reverse transcription, with an input of about 1 to 1000 ng being targeted. Skin biopsy and whole blood libraries were made to test pipeline robustness in samples where T cells form a minority population.

The chain is made from TRBV12-3 or TRBV12-4 and TRBJ2-5; there is no confident call for the D gene. Sample: skin, taken from a tuberculin skin test site. This receptor was identified in an adult in good health. For the CDR3, the sequence is CASSPDLWETQYF. The DNA sequence is TGTGCCAGCAGTCCAGACTTATGGGAGACCCAGTACTTC.